These 29 T cell receptor beta chains were all obtained from the same sample, sequenced in a study of blood T cell repertoires in COVID-19. Only in-frame clones appear in the TCRdb table, and some are missing; sequencing was by immunoSEQ multiplex PCR. The data hold roughly 280,000 clones, with around nine tenths observed a single time. The sample consisted of PBMCs or T cells enriched from blood (not recorded which). Receptor source: a woman aged 60 to 75 who had recovered from COVID-19.

This clone was recorded only once. This sequence joins TRBV28 and TRBJ2-7, with 7 bases fitting TRBD2. From germline, CDR1 is MDHEN and CDR2 SYDVKM. V dropped 7 bases and J dropped 4; count of bases not matched to a gene: 4. The CDR3 contains 12 residues. The CDR3 DNA reads as TGTGCCAGCACAGGACTAGGGTACGAGCAGTACTTC. Translation gives CASTGLGYEQYF.

The DNA of the CDR3 is TGTGCCAGCAGCCAAGATATCGCTAGCGGGGGTTGGTATCAAGAGACCCAGTACTTC. Encoded protein: CASSQDIASGGWYQETQYF. V is TRBV3-1 (or the pseudogene TRBV3-2) and J is TRBJ2-5; TRBD2 matches 10 bases. J was trimmed by 2 bases and V by 0 bases; bases with no gene match: 12. CDR3 length equals 19 residues. Germline V lookup: CDR1 LGHDT, CDR2 YNNKEL (reference sequence).

The CDR3 loop is CASSLKGQPRGYNSPLHF. The CDR3 DNA reads as TGTGCCAGTAGTCTCAAGGGACAGCCGAGGGGCTATAATTCACCCCTCCACTTT. The rearrangement joins TRBV19 to TRBJ1-6, with TRBD1 matching over 7 bases. The germline V gene has CDR1 LNHDA and CDR2 SQIVND (reference sequence). The CDR3 has 18 amino acids. V shed 5 bases and J 3 bases; nucleotides not matched to a gene: 13.

The rearrangement joins TRBV27 to TRBJ1-4, with D perhaps TRBD1 (5 bases). The V gene lost 6 bases and the J gene lost 6 bases, with 17 bases spanning the gap. Germline assignment: CDR1 MNHEY and CDR2 SMNVEV (reference sequence). The CDR3 loop spans 15 amino acids. The CDR3 DNA is TGTGCCAGCAGCAAGAGACAGCTTGCGTATGAAAAACTGTTTTTT. It yields the protein CASSKRQLAYEKLFF.

The chain has TRBV2 and TRBJ2-1, with a possible D match to TRBD1 (6 bases). The CDR3 has 12 residues. Per the germline V gene, CDR1 is SNHLY and CDR2 is FYNNEI. The V end was cut by 6 bases, the J end by 8 bases, with 11 bases between. CDR3 in amino acids: CASRQQGDEQFF. CDR3 coding DNA: TGTGCCAGCAGGCAACAGGGAGATGAGCAGTTCTTC.

The V and J genes are TRBV5-1 and TRBJ2-7; a weak D match, TRBD2 (6 bases). The germline CDR1 and CDR2 sequences are SGHRS and YFSETQ. CDR3 size: 14 residues. Deletions cut 0 bases from V and 6 bases from J, with 13 bases between. Here the CDR3 DNA reads TGCGCCAGCAGCTTGGAAACAGCCGGGGGCGAGCAGTACTTC. Encoded protein: CASSLETAGGEQYF.

The rearrangement links TRBV6-9 to TRBJ2-1, with D perhaps matching TRBD2 (7 bases). Germline CDR1 and CDR2: MNHGY and SVAAGI. This CDR3 region has 17 residues. The germline V and J ends were trimmed by 3 bases and 8 bases, with 23 bases remaining between them. In DNA form, the CDR3 reads TGTGCCAGCAGTTACCCCCTTAGGCGGGGGCCGGTCTATGAGCAGTTCTTC. Translating gives CASSYPLRRGPVYEQFF.

DNA of the CDR3: TGTGCCAGCAGCTATGGACTAGCGGGGGCCTCCTACGAGCAGTACTTC. As protein: CASSYGLAGASYEQYF. V gene TRBV7-2 combines with J gene TRBJ2-7; TRBD2 matches at 13 bases. The CDR3 totals 16 residues. V was pared by 4 bases and J by 0 bases, with 3 bases of the junction left unmatched. In germline, CDR1 is SGHTA, CDR2 FQGNSA.

The chain uses TRBV6-2 or TRBV6-3 and TRBJ1-2, with D unresolved. Trimming pared 6 bases from V and 4 bases from J, leaving 9 bases between. This CDR3 comprises 12 residues. The germline CDR1 and CDR2 sequences are MNHEY and SVGEGT. This CDR3 is CASSPRVYGYTF. DNA of the CDR3: TGTGCCAGCAGCCCACGGGTCTATGGCTACACCTTC.

This rearrangement joins TRBV7-6 to TRBJ1-1; 8 bases align to TRBD1. V lost 2 bases and J lost 5; bases outside the gene matches: 7. CDR1 is SGHVS, CDR2 FNYEAQ, per germline. The CDR3 is 15 residues long. The CDR3 loop reads CASSLPTGDRTEAFF. The CDR3 DNA reads as TGTGCCAGCAGCTTACCGACAGGGGATAGGACTGAAGCTTTCTTT.

The rearrangement joins TRBV12-3 or TRBV12-4 to TRBJ1-2; 10 nucleotides match TRBD1. The CDR3 is made up of 13 amino acids. Trimming cost V 6 bases and J 11 bases; bases outside gene matches: 9. The CDR3 here is CASRWDRGGGYTF. CDR3 bases: TGTGCCAGCAGATGGGACAGGGGAGGTGGATACACCTTC.

This clone was recorded a few times. V is TRBV14 and J is TRBJ2-7; D unresolved. The ends were cut back, 0 bases at V and 2 bases at J, with 5 bases in the middle. This CDR3 is built from 13 residues. From germline, CDR1 is SGHDN and CDR2 FVKESK. The CDR3 spells CASSQDSAYEQYF. Here the CDR3 DNA reads TGTGCCAGCAGCCAAGATTCGGCCTACGAGCAGTACTTC.

The chain recombines TRBV5-4 with TRBJ2-5, with D possibly being TRBD2 (6 bases). The germline V gene has CDR1 SGHNT and CDR2 YYREEE (reference sequence). V lost 4 bases and J lost 5, with 21 bases in between. The CDR3 length is 16 residues. CDR3 loop: CASSLPLAVGVETQYF. As DNA, the CDR3 is TGTGCCAGCAGCCTACCTTTAGCGGTGGGAGTGGAGACCCAGTACTTC.

V usage is TRBV2 and J usage is TRBJ2-5; 7 bases are shared with TRBD2. This CDR3 spans 16 amino acids. Losses at the gene ends were 0 bases for V and 5 bases for J; bases not matched to a gene: 9. The germline CDR1 and CDR2 sequences are SNHLY and FYNNEI. CDR3 residues: CASSEAAAGPWETQYF. DNA for the CDR3: TGTGCCAGCAGTGAAGCTGCAGCGGGGCCTTGGGAGACCCAGTACTTC.

J is TRBJ1-2 and V is TRBV19; 7 bases are shared with TRBD1. This CDR3 region has 15 residues. Germline V CDR1 and CDR2: LNHDA, SQIVND (reference sequence). Trimming at V came to 8 bases and at J to 4 bases, leaving 13 bases not matched to a gene. The CDR3 region has the DNA TGTGCCAGTTTCCCCCGACAGGGAAACTCCTATGGCTACACCTTC. This encodes CASFPRQGNSYGYTF.

This chain links TRBV3-1 (or the pseudogene TRBV3-2) with TRBJ1-4, with 7 nucleotides matching TRBD1. CDR1 is LGHDT and CDR2 is YNNKEL in the germline V gene (reference sequence). J lost 3 bases, V lost 0 bases, and 1 base had no gene match. The CDR3 totals 15 residues. CDR3 amino acids: CASSQEGTANEKLFF. In DNA form, the CDR3 reads TGTGCCAGCAGCCAAGAAGGGACAGCTAATGAAAAACTGTTTTTT.

The chain has TRBV11-3 and TRBJ2-2; 9 positions match TRBD2. Germline CDR1 is SGHNT and CDR2 is YENEEA. This CDR3 is built from 18 residues. Losses at the gene ends were 5 bases for V and 0 bases for J; bases not matched to a gene: 10. CDR3 residues: CASSLVGGRASNTGELFF. The CDR3 nucleotides read TGTGCCAGCAGCCTGGTTGGCGGGAGGGCCTCGAACACCGGGGAGCTGTTTTTT.

V is TRBV5-1 and J is TRBJ2-2; tentative D call: TRBD2 (5 bases). The V and J ends lost 9 bases and 0 bases respectively, with 12 bases between them. CDR3 length: 14 residues. Looked up from germline, CDR1 is SGHRS and CDR2 is YFSETQ. CDR3 sequence (DNA): TGCGCCACCCGGACTGACTCGAACACCGGGGAGCTGTTTTTT. The encoded protein is CATRTDSNTGELFF.

V gene TRBV2 combines with J gene TRBJ1-4, with 9 bases lining up with TRBD1. The CDR3 covers 14 residues. With 6 bases clipped from V and 5 bases from J, the junction kept 4 bases outside the gene matches. Germline-derived CDR1 and CDR2 are SNHLY and FYNNEI. Here the CDR3 reads CASRPGTGNEKLFF. CDR3 in DNA: TGTGCCAGCAGACCCGGGACAGGGAATGAAAAACTGTTTTTT.

The J gene is TRBJ2-7, the V gene TRBV27; D unclear. CDR1 MNHEY and CDR2 SMNVEV come from the germline V gene (reference sequence). The V end was cut by 2 bases, the J end by 6 bases, with 11 bases between. The CDR3 sequence is 13 residues long. This CDR3 is CASSLGLTSEQYF. CDR3 bases: TGTGCCAGCAGTTTAGGGCTTACCTCCGAGCAGTACTTC.

The rearrangement links TRBV9 to TRBJ2-1, with 9 nucleotides matching TRBD1. The CDR3 is made up of 15 amino acids. The ends lost 4 bases at V and 9 bases at J; junction bases unmatched: 11. CDR1 and CDR2 from the germline V gene are SGDLS and YYNGEE. The CDR3 bases are TGTGCCAGCAGCATCCGCGGACAGGGGTTTGGTGAGCAGTTCTTC. It yields the protein CASSIRGQGFGEQFF.

The CDR3 region has the DNA TGTGCCACCAGTGGCTCTCCAGTGACAGGGGATTATGAAAAACTGTTTTTT. Protein sequence: CATSGSPVTGDYEKLFF. The V and J genes are TRBV24-1 and TRBJ1-4; 8 bases align to TRBD1. The CDR3 runs to 17 residues. V lost 5 bases to trimming and J lost 6 bases; unmatched junction nucleotides: 13. Germline assignment: CDR1 KGHDR and CDR2 SFDVKD.

V usage is TRBV6-5 and J usage is TRBJ1-2; 8 nucleotides align to TRBD1. Germline V CDR1 and CDR2: MNHEY, SVGAGI. The CDR3 is made up of 13 amino acids. The trim removed 8 bases at V and 4 bases at J, leaving 6 bases unmatched. The CDR3: CASGRTGTYGYTF. The CDR3 region has the DNA TGTGCCAGCGGTAGGACAGGGACCTATGGCTACACCTTC.

The J gene is TRBJ2-5, the V gene TRBV6-5; 7 nucleotides align to TRBD2. CDR1 MNHEY and CDR2 SVGAGI come from the germline V gene. Losses at the gene ends were 2 bases for V and 0 bases for J; bases not matched to a gene: 3. The CDR3 length is 15 residues. The CDR3: CASSYRAGYQETQYF. In DNA, the CDR3 is TGTGCCAGCAGTTACCGAGCGGGGTACCAAGAGACCCAGTACTTC.

The chain links TRBV7-9 to TRBJ2-1, with D maybe TRBD1 (6 bases). The V end was cut by 3 bases, the J end by 5 bases, with 20 bases between. Per germline, CDR1 SEHNR and CDR2 FQNEAQ (reference sequence). The CDR3 is made up of 17 amino acids. The DNA of the CDR3 is TGTGCCAGCAGCTTCCGAGGGGGAGCGGAACTTAACAATGAGCAGTTCTTC. This gives the protein CASSFRGGAELNNEQFF. Drawing the rest from reference TRBV7-9 and TRBJ2-1, the complete variable domain is DTGVSQNPRHKITKRGQNVTFRCDPISEHNRLYWYRQTLGQGPEFLTYFQNEAQLEKSRLLSDRFSAERPKGSFSTLEIQRTEQGDSAMYLCASSFRGGAELNNEQFFGPGTRLTVL.

V and J are TRBV3-1 (or the pseudogene TRBV3-2) and TRBJ1-3; no firm D call. Trimming stripped 2 bases from V and 7 bases from J, with 15 bases between. The CDR3 consists of 15 residues. Germline V lookup: CDR1 LGHDT, CDR2 YNNKEL (reference sequence). For the CDR3, the DNA is TGTGCCAGCAGCCAACTGGGCCAAAGGTTGAACACCATATATTTT. It codes for CASSQLGQRLNTIYF.

The chain is built from TRBV14 and TRBJ2-1; TRBD1 matches at 8 bases. The germline V gene encodes CDR1 SGHDN and CDR2 FVKESK. Unmatched junction bases numbered 4, after V lost 4 bases and J lost 2 bases. The CDR3 runs 15 residues. The CDR3 region has the DNA TGTGCCAGCAGCCTCCAGGGGGCCCCCTACAATGAGCAGTTCTTC. It yields the protein CASSLQGAPYNEQFF.

The gene calls are TRBV27 and TRBJ2-3; tentatively, D is TRBD2 (5 bases). Germline V gene data show CDR1 as MNHEY and CDR2 as SMNVEV (reference sequence). Trimming pared 6 bases from V and 0 bases from J, leaving 7 bases between. The CDR3 is 13 residues long. CDR3 DNA: TGTGCCAGCAGGGCGGGCAGCACAGATACGCAGTATTTT. This gives the protein CASRAGSTDTQYF.

This chain joins TRBV27 and TRBJ1-6; D unclear. Per germline, CDR1 MNHEY and CDR2 SMNVEV (reference sequence). The V end lost 3 bases, the J end lost 6 bases, and 12 bases lay between the germline ends. The CDR3 length is 15 residues. The DNA of the CDR3 is TGTGCCAGCAGTTTTACGGGGTTAGGTAATTCACCCCTCCACTTT. This sequence encodes CASSFTGLGNSPLHF.